These 21 T cell receptor beta chains were sequenced from one sample in a study of T-cell reconstitution after alpha-beta-depleted transplantation in children (dated by TCRdb to between 2015 and 2016). The meaning of the sample's treatment or condition label: allogeneic hematopoietic cell transplantation with graft depleted of TCRalphabeta T cells and CD19 B cells. Libraries were constructed by PCR. The instrument was an Illumina HiSeq 2500. TCR library preparation used molecular barcoding, with unique molecular identifiers applied to normalize quantification of the TCRbeta repertoire. The public reads were reprocessed in TCRdb via fastp at Q25 and MiXCR, keeping in-frame beta chains. One record per CDR3 amino acid sequence lists the most common genes and DNA. The sample table records fewer than 1 million distinct CDR3 sequences; roughly 15% of these occur just once. The top ten constitute approximately 4.5% of the sample.

The material was PBMCs, mostly from graft donor cells, obtained 360 days after TCRalphabeta/CD19-depleted stem cell transplant. The receptors were sampled from a male patient between 10 and 17 years old who had a stem cell transplant for acute lymphoblastic leukemia, so the T cells may come from the graft donor.

The chain combines TRBV20-1 with TRBJ2-3; 7 nucleotides align to TRBD2. The CDR3 covers 19 residues. The germline V gene encodes CDR1 DFQATT and CDR2 SNEGSKA (reference sequence). The J segment lost 0 bases and the V segment lost 1 base, leaving 16 bases of the junction unmatched. CDR3 sequence reads: CSARVYGSGRKVSTDTQYF. The CDR3 nucleotides are TGCAGTGCTAGAGTCTATGGTAGCGGGCGAAAGGTTAGCACAGATACGCAGTATTTT.

This sequence joins TRBV7-9 and TRBJ1-5; perhaps TRBD1 as D (5 bases). The CDR3 extends over 15 amino acids. CDR1 SEHNR and CDR2 FQNEAQ come from the germline V gene (reference sequence). With 5 bases removed from V and 3 bases from J, the gap between germline ends came to 14 bases. The CDR3 DNA reads as TGTGCCAGCAGCCCCATCGGGGGGGACAATCAGCCCCAGCATTTT. It yields the protein CASSPIGGDNQPQHF.

In this sample, this clonotype turned up once. The chain links TRBV23-1 to TRBJ2-7, with 15 nucleotides matching TRBD2. TRBV23-1 is treated as an ORF (open reading frame) with a function not yet certain. The CDR3 spans 20 residues. After removal of 0 bases from V and 5 bases from J, the junction contained 14 bases not matched to a gene. For the CDR3, the DNA is TGCGCCAGCAGTCAATCGATTCGAACCGGACTAGCGGGAGGGTACGACGAGCAGTACTTC. It encodes CASSQSIRTGLAGGYDEQYF.

This clonotype was detected only a few times. This rearrangement joins TRBV20-1 to TRBJ1-1; 7 positions match TRBD1. The CDR3 has 15 amino acids. J lost 1 base, V lost 0 bases, and 5 bases had no gene match. Germline V CDR1 and CDR2: DFQATT, SNEGSKA (reference sequence). The CDR3 sequence: CSARDRQGTNTEAFF. For the CDR3, the DNA is TGCAGTGCTAGAGATCGACAGGGTACGAACACTGAAGCTTTCTTT.

The gene calls are TRBV7-3 and TRBJ2-1; D is unclear. The CDR3 covers 16 residues. Germline V gene lookup returns CDR1 SGHTA and CDR2 FQGTGA. V was clipped by 2 bases and J by 4 bases, with 15 bases between them. CDR3 in amino acids: CASSLGSRPLYNEQFF. The CDR3 bases are TGTGCCAGCAGCTTAGGCTCCAGGCCTCTTTACAATGAGCAGTTCTTC.

This clonotype was observed a handful of times. This sequence joins TRBV5-8 and TRBJ2-3; 7 bases map to TRBD2. The CDR3 extends over 17 amino acids. In germline, CDR1 is SGHTS, CDR2 YDEGEE. Unmatched junction bases numbered 16, after V lost 4 bases and J lost 5 bases. The CDR3 region is CASSGGFMGGPIDTQYF. The CDR3 bases are TGTGCCAGCAGCGGAGGGTTCATGGGAGGGCCTATAGATACGCAGTATTTT.

This clonotype was counted a few times. The chain carries TRBV7-2 and TRBJ2-1; D is uncertain. Germline V gives CDR1 SGHTA, CDR2 FQGNSA. V was cut by 4 bases and J by 4 bases, with 14 bases left in between. The CDR3 totals 15 residues. The CDR3 nucleotides are TGTGCCAGCAGCTGGCTAAGGCTAGAGTACAATGAGCAGTTCTTC. As protein: CASSWLRLEYNEQFF.

This clonotype was seen ten or more times. One junction end disagrees with the germline gene, perhaps due to a read error. The J gene is TRBJ2-1, the V gene TRBV5-1; TRBD2 matches 13 bases. The CDR3 extends over 15 amino acids. In germline, CDR1 is SGHRS, CDR2 YFSETQ. In DNA form, the CDR3 reads TGTGCCAGCAGCCCCGGACTAGCGGGGGACAATGAGCAGTTCTTC. It codes for CASSPGLAGDNEQFF.

The chain links TRBV7-2 to TRBJ2-1; D gene ambiguous. From germline, CDR1 is SGHTA and CDR2 FQGNSA. The CDR3 runs 13 residues. V dropped 1 base and J dropped 10 bases, with 11 bases sitting between them. CDR3 bases: TGTGCCAGCAGCTTAGGGCCGTCGAGGGAGCAGTTCTTC. Translating gives CASSLGPSREQFF. Full variable domain (outside the CDR3, taken from reference TRBV7-2 and TRBJ2-1): GAGVSQSPSNKVTEKGKDVELRCDPISGHTALYWYRQSLGQGLEFLIYFQGNSAPDKSGLPSDRFSAERTGGSVSTLTIQRTQQEDSAVYLCASSLGPSREQFFGPGTRLTVL.

Here the CDR3 reads CAGSQGAYEQYF. DNA of the CDR3: TGTGCCGGCTCACAGGGGGCTTACGAGCAGTACTTC. The J gene is TRBJ2-7, the V gene TRBV7-9; 9 nucleotides line up with TRBD1. The CDR3 contains 12 residues. Germline assignment: CDR1 SEHNR and CDR2 FQNEAQ (reference sequence). Trimming cost V 11 bases and J 4 bases; bases outside gene matches: 6.

This clonotype was seen more than once but under ten times. The CDR3 sequence is CATSDAGRGNTDTQYF. CDR3 nucleotide sequence: TGTGCCACCAGTGATGCCGGCAGGGGCAACACAGATACGCAGTATTTT. V usage is TRBV24-1 and J usage is TRBJ2-3, with TRBD1 as a possible D gene (6 bases). Germline-derived CDR1 and CDR2 are KGHDR and SFDVKD. Trimming left V 3 bases short and J 2 bases short, with 14 bases between. This CDR3 region has 16 residues.

V is TRBV18 and J is TRBJ1-5; no firm D call. Germline V gene lookup returns CDR1 KGHSH and CDR2 LQKENI. V was clipped by 3 bases and J by 7 bases, with 10 bases between them. The length of the CDR3 is 13 residues. The CDR3 region is CASSPQARQPQHF. The CDR3 nucleotides read TGTGCCAGCTCACCGCAGGCAAGACAGCCCCAGCATTTT.

This clonotype occurred a few times. The genes are TRBV20-1 and TRBJ2-5, with D possibly being TRBD1 (5 bases). The V end lost 1 base, the J end lost 9 bases, and 27 bases lay between the germline ends. CDR3 size: 17 residues. Germline V lookup: CDR1 DFQATT, CDR2 SNEGSKA (reference sequence). The CDR3 DNA follows: TGCAGTGCTAGAGCCCCCGCATACCACAGGTCCGGTAGGGCCCAGTACTTC. It specifies CSARAPAYHRSGRAQYF.

As concerns this clonotype: The CDR3 does not end in the conserved phenylalanine or tryptophan, so this is likely a read error. It is unclear where the CDR3 begins or ends on the DNA, so no DNA is shown, and the CDR3 is as TCRdb lists it. The chain joins TRBV6-5 to TRBJ1-2; TRBD1 is the table's D call and was not checked against the DNA. Germline assignment: CDR1 MNHEY and CDR2 SVGAGI. Counting both end residues, the CDR3 totals 12 amino acids. The CDR3: CASIPGGAAAPS.

The chain combines TRBV4-1 with TRBJ2-5; TRBD2 aligns across 7 bases. After removal of 6 bases from V and 5 bases from J, the junction contained 9 bases not matched to a gene. CDR3 length equals 14 residues. The V gene's germline CDR1 is MGHRA and CDR2 YSYEKL. CDR3 sequence: CASRRTWGGETQYF. CDR3 sequence (DNA): TGCGCCAGCAGACGGACTTGGGGAGGGGAGACCCAGTACTTC.

The table lists this clonotype with many counts. CDR3 bases: TGTGCCAGCAGCTTGGGGACTAGCGGGACGGAGACCCAGTACTTC. Translated, it gives CASSLGTSGTETQYF. The chain recombines TRBV7-3 with TRBJ2-5; 13 bases align to TRBD2. The CDR3 loop spans 15 amino acids. Germline assignment: CDR1 SGHTA and CDR2 FQGTGA. With 3 bases clipped from V and 5 bases from J, the junction kept 3 bases outside the gene matches.

The CDR3 coding sequence is TGTGCCAGCACCGTAGTGGGTGCGTACGAGCAGTACTTC. It yields the protein CASTVVGAYEQYF. V and J are TRBV12-3 or TRBV12-4 and TRBJ2-7; D gene uncertain. V lost 7 bases and J 4 bases, leaving 14 bases between the germline ends. The CDR3 consists of 13 residues.

As DNA, the CDR3 is TGTGCCAGCAGCTTTCGGCGGACCATCCCGTACGAGCAGTACTTC. It yields the protein CASSFRRTIPYEQYF. The chain uses TRBV5-6 and TRBJ2-7; D gene uncertain. Trimming pared 2 bases from V and 4 bases from J, leaving 16 bases between. The CDR3 loop spans 15 amino acids. In germline, CDR1 is SGHDT, CDR2 YYEEEE. The full variable domain, completed using reference TRBV5-6 and TRBJ2-7, is DAGVTQSPTHLIKTRGQQVTLRCSPKSGHDTVSWYQQALGQGPQFIFQYYEEEERQRGNFPDRFSGHQFPNYSSELNVNALLLGDSALYLCASSFRRTIPYEQYFGPGTRLTVT.

The chain carries TRBV5-1 and TRBJ1-5; 8 bases map to TRBD1. V was clipped by 1 base and J by 4 bases; unmatched bases: 4. The CDR3 spans 15 residues. In germline, CDR1 is SGHRS, CDR2 YFSETQ. The CDR3 nucleotides are TGCGCCAGCAGCTTGACGGGACAGGCAAATCAGCCCCAGCATTTT. Its translation: CASSLTGQANQPQHF.

V and J are TRBV29-1 and TRBJ2-5, with 7 nucleotides matching TRBD1. In germline, CDR1 is SQVTM, CDR2 ANQGSEA. V gave up 5 bases and J gave up 0 bases; unmatched junction bases: 15. CDR3 length: 17 residues. In DNA form, the CDR3 reads TGCAGCGTTATCCCCTTAAGGGGACAGTGGGACCAAGAGACCCAGTACTTC. Translation: CSVIPLRGQWDQETQYF.

This clonotype turned up a few times. The V gene is TRBV4-1, the J gene TRBJ1-2; 8 nucleotides match TRBD1. The CDR3 sequence is 17 residues long. Germline V gene data show CDR1 as MGHRA and CDR2 as YSYEKL. V lost 5 bases to trimming and J lost 4 bases; unmatched junction nucleotides: 15. DNA of the CDR3: TGCGCCAGCAGCAACAGATATTCAGGGGGCGAGGTCTATGGCTACACCTTC. It codes for CASSNRYSGGEVYGYTF.